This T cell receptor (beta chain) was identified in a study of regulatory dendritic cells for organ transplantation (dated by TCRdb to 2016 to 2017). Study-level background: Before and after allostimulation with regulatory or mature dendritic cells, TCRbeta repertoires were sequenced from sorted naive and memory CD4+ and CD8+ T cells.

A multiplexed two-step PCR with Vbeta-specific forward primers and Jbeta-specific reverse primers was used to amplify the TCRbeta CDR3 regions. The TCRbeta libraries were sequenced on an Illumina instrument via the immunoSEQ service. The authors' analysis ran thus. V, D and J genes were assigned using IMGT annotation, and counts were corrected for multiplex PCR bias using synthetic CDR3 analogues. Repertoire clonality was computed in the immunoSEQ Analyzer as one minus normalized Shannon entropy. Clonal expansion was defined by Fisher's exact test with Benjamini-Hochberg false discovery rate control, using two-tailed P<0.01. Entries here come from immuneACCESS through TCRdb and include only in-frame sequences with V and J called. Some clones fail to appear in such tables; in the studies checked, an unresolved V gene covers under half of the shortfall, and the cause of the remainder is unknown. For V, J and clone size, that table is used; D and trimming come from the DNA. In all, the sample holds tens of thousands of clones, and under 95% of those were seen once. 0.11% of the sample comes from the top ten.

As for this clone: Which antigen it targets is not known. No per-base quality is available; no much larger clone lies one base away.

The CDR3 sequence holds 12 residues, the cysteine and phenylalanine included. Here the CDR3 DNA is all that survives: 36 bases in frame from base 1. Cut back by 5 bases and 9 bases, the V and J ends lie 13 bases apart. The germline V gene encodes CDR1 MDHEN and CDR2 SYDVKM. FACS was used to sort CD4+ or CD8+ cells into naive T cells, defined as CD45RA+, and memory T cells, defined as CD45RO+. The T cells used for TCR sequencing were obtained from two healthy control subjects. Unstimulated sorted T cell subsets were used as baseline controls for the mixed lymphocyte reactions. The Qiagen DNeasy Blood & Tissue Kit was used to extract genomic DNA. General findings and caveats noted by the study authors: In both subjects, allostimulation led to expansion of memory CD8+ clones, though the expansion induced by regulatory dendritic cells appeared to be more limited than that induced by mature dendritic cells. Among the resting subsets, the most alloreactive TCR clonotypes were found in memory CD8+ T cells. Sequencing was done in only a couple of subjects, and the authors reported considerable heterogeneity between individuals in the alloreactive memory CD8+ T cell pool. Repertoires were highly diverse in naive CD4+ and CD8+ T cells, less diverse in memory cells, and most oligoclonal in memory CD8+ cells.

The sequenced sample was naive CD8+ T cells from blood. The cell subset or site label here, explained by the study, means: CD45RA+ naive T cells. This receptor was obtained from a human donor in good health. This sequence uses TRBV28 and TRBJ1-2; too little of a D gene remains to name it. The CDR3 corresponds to CASSDLLISYTF. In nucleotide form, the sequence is TGTGCCAGCAGTGATTTGCTTATCAGCTACACCTTC.